Below, 5 T cell receptor beta chains from the same sample are listed, as sequenced in a study of cytomegalovirus exposure and HLA in healthy donors. 60 Vbeta and 13 Jbeta primers were used in PCR. Only in-frame clones appear in the TCRdb table, and some are missing; sequencing was by immunoSEQ multiplex PCR. The sample lists some 30,000 clones, roughly 44% seen once, with roughly 2% in the top ten. The source material was PBMCs. The origin of the receptors is a woman aged 50 to 60 in good health and CMV-seronegative.

This sequence joins TRBV2 and TRBJ1-2; 7 bases fit TRBD1. Per germline, CDR1 SNHLY and CDR2 FYNNEI. The J segment lost 8 bases and the V segment lost 4 bases, leaving 4 bases of the junction unmatched. This CDR3 is 12 amino acids long. The CDR3 loop reads CASSAGTVGYTF. As DNA, the CDR3 is TGTGCCAGCAGTGCAGGGACAGTGGGCTACACCTTC.

The table lists this clone with a few counts. This rearrangement joins TRBV11-3 to TRBJ2-2, with 7 bases identical to TRBD1. Germline V gives CDR1 SGHNT, CDR2 YENEEA. V lost 5 bases to trimming and J lost 5 bases; unmatched junction nucleotides: 8. The CDR3 is 15 amino acids. The CDR3 protein is CASSHRDRSTGELFF. In DNA form, the CDR3 reads TGTGCCAGCAGCCACCGGGACAGATCAACCGGGGAGCTGTTTTTT.

The rearrangement uses TRBV5-1 and TRBJ2-3; the match to TRBD2 covers 16 bases. V lost 1 base and J lost 4; bases outside the gene matches: 9. The CDR3 spans 19 residues. Germline assignment: CDR1 SGHRS and CDR2 YFSETQ. The DNA of the CDR3 is TGCGCCAGCAGCTTGACCCCGGGACTAGCGGGAGGGCCATCAGATACGCAGTATTTT. It is translated as CASSLTPGLAGGPSDTQYF.

The table lists this clone with a few counts. V is TRBV5-4 and J is TRBJ1-2; 9 bases map to TRBD1. The germline V gene has CDR1 SGHNT and CDR2 YYREEE (reference sequence). The CDR3 runs to 14 residues. V shed 1 base and J 5 bases; nucleotides not matched to a gene: 3. CDR3 loop: CASSLWTGAYGYTF. CDR3 nucleotides: TGTGCCAGCAGCTTGTGGACAGGGGCATATGGCTACACCTTC. The complete variable domain, with remaining parts taken from reference TRBV5-4 and TRBJ1-2, reads ETGVTQSPTHLIKTRGQQVTLRCSSQSGHNTVSWYQQALGQGPQFIFQYYREEENGRGNFPPRFSGLQFPNYSSELNVNALELDDSALYLCASSLWTGAYGYTFGSGTRLTVV.

The chain has TRBV6-1 and TRBJ1-4, with D unresolved. CDR3 length equals 14 residues. V lost 8 bases and J 5 bases, leaving 15 bases between the germline ends. The germline V gene has CDR1 MNHNS and CDR2 SASEGT. CDR3 sequence reads: CASEGTFPNEKLFF. The CDR3 nucleotides read TGTGCCAGCGAGGGTACATTCCCCAATGAAAAACTGTTTTTT.